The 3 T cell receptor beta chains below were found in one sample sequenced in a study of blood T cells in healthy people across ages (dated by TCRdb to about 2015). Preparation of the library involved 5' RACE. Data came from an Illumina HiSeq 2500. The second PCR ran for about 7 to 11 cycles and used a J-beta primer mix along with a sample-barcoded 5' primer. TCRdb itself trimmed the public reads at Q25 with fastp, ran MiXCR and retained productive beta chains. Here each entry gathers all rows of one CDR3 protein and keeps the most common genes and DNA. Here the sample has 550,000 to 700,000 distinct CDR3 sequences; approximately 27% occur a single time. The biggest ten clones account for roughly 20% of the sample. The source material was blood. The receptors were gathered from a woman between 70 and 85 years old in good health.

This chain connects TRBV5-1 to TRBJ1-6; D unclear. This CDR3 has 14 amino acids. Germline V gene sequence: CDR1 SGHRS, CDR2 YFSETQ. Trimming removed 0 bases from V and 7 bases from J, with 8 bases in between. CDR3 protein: CASSLEDINSPLHF. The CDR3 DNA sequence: TGCGCCAGCAGCTTGGAAGATATCAATTCACCCCTCCACTTT. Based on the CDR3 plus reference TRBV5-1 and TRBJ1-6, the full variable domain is KAGVTQTPRYLIKTRGQQVTLSCSPISGHRSVSWYQQTPGQGLQFLFEYFSETQRNKGNFPGRFSGRQFSNSRSEMNVSTLELGDSALYLCASSLEDINSPLHFGNGTRLTVT.

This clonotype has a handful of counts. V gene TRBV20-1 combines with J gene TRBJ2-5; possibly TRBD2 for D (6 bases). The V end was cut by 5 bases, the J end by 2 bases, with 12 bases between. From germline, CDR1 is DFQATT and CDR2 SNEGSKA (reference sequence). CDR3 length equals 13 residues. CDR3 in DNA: TGCAGTGCTGCGGGGAGTCTTCAAGAGACCCAGTACTTC. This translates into CSAAGSLQETQYF.

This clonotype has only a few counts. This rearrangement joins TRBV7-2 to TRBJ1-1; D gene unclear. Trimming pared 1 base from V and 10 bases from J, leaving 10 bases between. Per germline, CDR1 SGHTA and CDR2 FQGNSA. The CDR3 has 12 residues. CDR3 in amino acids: CASSLGIGGAFF. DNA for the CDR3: TGTGCCAGCAGCTTAGGTATAGGAGGAGCTTTCTTT.